This TCR beta chain was recorded in a study of PD-1 blockade in classical Hodgkin lymphoma. Findings and limits, study-wide: Complete responders started with a diversity level that resembled newly diagnosed patients at baseline.

The protocol was immunoSEQ multiplex PCR, while the TCRdb copy is restricted to in-frame clones and leaves out a portion. Of more than 10,000 clones listed, approximately 80% are singletons. Each patient experienced a relapse that followed autologous stem cell transplantation, and brentuximab vedotin exposure varied. With respect to this clone: Its antigen remains unknown.

The CDR3 extends over 17 amino acids. CDR1 SGHVS and CDR2 FNYEAQ come from the germline V gene. V lost 3 bases and J lost 2; bases outside the gene matches: 9. The specimen comprised peripheral blood mononuclear cells (PBMCs), sampled before the second cycle of nivolumab. V and J are TRBV7-6 and TRBJ2-5; 10 bases align to TRBD2. The clonotype was recovered from a human donor with classical Hodgkin lymphoma. The CDR3 loop reads CASSFYWSSGGQETQYF. The CDR3 DNA reads as TGTGCCAGCAGCTTCTATTGGAGTAGCGGGGGGCAAGAGACCCAGTACTTC.